This T cell receptor (beta chain) is from a study of molecular identifiers for immune sequencing clone quantification. Previously described methods and listed TCR primers were employed for the bulk TCR libraries. In TCRdb, the PCR reads were re-called with MiXCR into one record per CDR3 protein. The sample holds about 98,000 distinct CDR3 sequences, around 37% seen once. Whole-study findings and limits: In naive cells, clones above 20 RNA copies held under 1% of molecules, whereas in effector cells they held over 98%.

This clonotype was detected ten times or more. Its specificity is unknown. The CDR3 is made up of 11 amino acids. V was cut by 10 bases and J by 5 bases, with 10 bases left in between. Germline loops: CDR1 SEHNR, CDR2 FQNEAQ (reference sequence). This clonotype originated in a human donor in good health. Some libraries in this study had Jurkat cell RNA spiked in. This sequence joins TRBV7-9 and TRBJ2-3, with D possibly being TRBD1 (6 bases). The source material was naive CD8+ T cells from blood, with Jurkat cell RNA spiked in. Subset of the sample: FACS-sorted CD8+CD4-CCR7+CD45RA+ naive T cells. CDR3 residues: CANREKDTQYF. The CDR3, as DNA: TGTGCCAACAGGGAAAAAGATACGCAGTATTTT.